The source of this T cell receptor (beta chain) is a study of T cell responses to AZD1222 COVID-19 vaccine. Germline V gene lookup returns CDR1 LNHDA and CDR2 SQIVND (reference sequence). The CDR3 spans 12 residues. V shed 3 bases and J shed 7 bases, with 6 bases lying between them. Repertoires were generated with immunoSEQ multiplex PCR, while TCRdb's copy carries only in-frame clones and drops some. The sample has around 160,000 clones, roughly nine tenths seen once. This material consisted of peripheral blood, taken on day 0 of AZD1222 vaccination. This TCR was sampled from an adult in good health. This rearrangement joins TRBV19 to TRBJ2-2; D uncertain. The CDR3 protein is CASSMSIGELFF. Written as DNA, the CDR3 is TGTGCCAGTAGTATGAGTATCGGGGAGCTGTTTTTT.